The rows below give T cell receptor beta chains drawn from one sample of a study of CD8+CD57+ T cells in acquired aplastic anemia. TCRdb reanalysed the reads using MiXCR and keeps one entry per CDR3 protein. Of about 220,000 distinct CDR3 sequences listed, 34% are singletons. Sequenced input: sorted CD4+, CD8+, or CD8+CD57+ T cells (not recorded which) from PBMCs. The receptors here all came from a human donor in good health, serving as a control. CDR3s leave out the opening cysteine and the closing phenylalanine or tryptophan. A D gene is named only where the DNA matches it firmly. Not every row has a clone size; where given, it reads once, few, many or a size class.

V,D,size,J,CDR3
TRBV25-1,NA,NA,TRBJ1-1,ASSESATSAEAF
TRBV4-1,NA,NA,TRBJ1-5,ASSQGGAHISNQPQH
TRBV7-9,NA,many,TRBJ2-7,ASGGSPYEQY
TRBV7-9,TRBD1,many,TRBJ1-2,ASSSGTGIYGYT
TRBV30,TRBD1,NA,TRBJ2-5,ASLPGQGNQETQY
TRBV12-5,TRBD1,NA,TRBJ1-3,ASGLVVGQAPSGNTIY
TRBV11-1,TRBD1,NA,TRBJ1-4,AGSSPRGTGNEKLF
TRBV11-2,TRBD1,NA,TRBJ1-2,ASRRAPGTAIYGYT
TRBV18,NA,NA,TRBJ2-2,ASSPPTTGELF
TRBV20-1,NA,many,TRBJ1-1,SARDREGFTEAF
TRBV7-9,TRBD2,NA,TRBJ2-5,ASSLSPAGPETQY
TRBV20-1,TRBD1,once,TRBJ1-5,SASTGGGQPQH
TRBV12-3/TRBV12-4,TRBD1,NA,TRBJ1-1,ASSATGGFTEAF
TRBV5-8,NA,few,TRBJ2-2,ASSRQFPNTGELF
TRBV6-5,TRBD1,many,TRBJ2-7,ASRPRDSGYEQY
TRBV7-8,NA,many,TRBJ1-1,ASSFRDMTTEAF
TRBV12-3/TRBV12-4,TRBD1,few,TRBJ1-1,ASSSVPGTGRTEAF
TRBV4-2,NA,many,TRBJ1-2,ASSQMGWGNYGYT
TRBV19,TRBD1,once,TRBJ1-1,ASSRTGVSAF
TRBV5-1,NA,NA,TRBJ2-2,ASSLRASASGELF
TRBV12-3/TRBV12-4,NA,NA,TRBJ2-2,ASRGRGTNTGELF
TRBV19,TRBD1,NA,TRBJ1-1,ASSSTPGGGTEAL
TRBV2,NA,many,TRBJ1-2,ASMIEYGYT
TRBV4-1,NA,NA,TRBJ2-3,ASSQVVPAESGTDTQY
TRBV15,NA,once,TRBJ2-5,ATSIYLCSVATETQY
TRBV20-1,TRBD2,NA,TRBJ2-1,SARGLRRGGALNEQF
TRBV10-1,NA,NA,TRBJ1-6,ASSDPRVGAYLDSPLH
TRBV11-2,NA,few,TRBJ2-3,ASSVGYSPASTDTQY
TRBV7-2,TRBD2,few,TRBJ2-7,ASSFGRDYEQY
TRBV6-2/TRBV6-3,TRBD1,many,TRBJ1-2,ASSYSTGPYGYT
TRBV20-1,TRBD1,once,TRBJ1-1,SAADRADPEAF
TRBV10-1,NA,NA,TRBJ2-5,ASRPPRAPTGRQETQY
TRBV3-1,NA,few,TRBJ1-2,ASSLGGRGYGYT
TRBV20-1,NA,many,TRBJ1-2,SARDSRGYYGYT
TRBV20-1,TRBD2,few,TRBJ2-3,SARDRTSGTDTQY